Sequencing of this TCR beta chain was carried out in a study of blood T cell repertoires in COVID-19. Germline CDR1 and CDR2: LNHNV and YYDKDF (reference sequence). V lost 3 bases to trimming and J lost 7 bases; unmatched junction nucleotides: 11. The CDR3 is made up of 17 amino acids. Clones were read by immunoSEQ multiplex PCR, and TCRdb kept only the in-frame ones, dropping some. The sample records 150,000 or so clones, roughly 93% being singletons. This clonotype was sampled from a man between 18 and 29 years old with acute or convalescent COVID-19. The chain has TRBV15 and TRBJ1-4; 10 bases match TRBD1. The sequenced sample consisted of peripheral blood. CDR3 residues: CATSSRQGARMVEKLFF. The CDR3 coding sequence is TGTGCCACCAGCAGTAGACAGGGGGCGAGGATGGTTGAAAAACTGTTTTTT. Full variable domain (rest looked up from reference TRBV15 and TRBJ1-4): DAMVIQNPRYQVTQFGKPVTLSCSQTLNHNVMYWYQQKSSQAPKLLFHYYDKDFNNEADTPDNFQSRRPNTSFCFLDIRSPGLGDTAMYLCATSSRQGARMVEKLFFGSGTQLSVL.